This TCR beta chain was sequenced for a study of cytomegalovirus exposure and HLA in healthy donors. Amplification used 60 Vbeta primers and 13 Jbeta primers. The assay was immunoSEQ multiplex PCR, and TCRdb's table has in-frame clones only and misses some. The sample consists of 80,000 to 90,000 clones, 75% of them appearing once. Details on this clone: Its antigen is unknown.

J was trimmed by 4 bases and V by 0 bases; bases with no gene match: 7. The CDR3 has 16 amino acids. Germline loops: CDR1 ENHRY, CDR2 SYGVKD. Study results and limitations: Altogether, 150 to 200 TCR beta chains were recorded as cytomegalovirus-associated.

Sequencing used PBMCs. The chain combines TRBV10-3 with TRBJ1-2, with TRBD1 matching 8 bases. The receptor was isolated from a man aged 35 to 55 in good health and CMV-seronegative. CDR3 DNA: TGTGCCATCAGTGAGTCGGGGACAGGAAGTTCCTATGGCTACACCTTC. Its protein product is CAISESGTGSSYGYTF.